The sequence of this TCR beta chain was determined in a study of tumor-infiltrating lymphocytes in oesophageal squamous cell carcinoma. TCRdb processed the PCR reads anew with MiXCR; each CDR3 protein has one entry. Among 6,200 or so distinct CDR3 sequences listed, approximately 14% were seen once. In its sample, this clonotype was seen a few times. The sequencing sample was made of normal esophageal tissue next to the tumor. This clonotype was sampled from a male donor with esophageal squamous cell carcinoma.

In DNA, the CDR3 is TGCGCCAGCAGCCCAGACGTGACGAGAGTAGAAAAACTGTTTTTT. It specifies CASSPDVTRVEKLFF. The gene calls are TRBV5-1 and TRBJ1-4; D not resolved. CDR3 length: 15 residues. V dropped 4 bases and J dropped 8 bases, with 18 bases sitting between them. CDR1 and CDR2 from the germline V gene are SGHRS and YFSETQ. The entire variable domain, with the rest obtained from reference TRBV5-1 and TRBJ1-4, is as follows: KAGVTQTPRYLIKTRGQQVTLSCSPISGHRSVSWYQQTPGQGLQFLFEYFSETQRNKGNFPGRFSGRQFSNSRSEMNVSTLELGDSALYLCASSPDVTRVEKLFFGSGTQLSVL.